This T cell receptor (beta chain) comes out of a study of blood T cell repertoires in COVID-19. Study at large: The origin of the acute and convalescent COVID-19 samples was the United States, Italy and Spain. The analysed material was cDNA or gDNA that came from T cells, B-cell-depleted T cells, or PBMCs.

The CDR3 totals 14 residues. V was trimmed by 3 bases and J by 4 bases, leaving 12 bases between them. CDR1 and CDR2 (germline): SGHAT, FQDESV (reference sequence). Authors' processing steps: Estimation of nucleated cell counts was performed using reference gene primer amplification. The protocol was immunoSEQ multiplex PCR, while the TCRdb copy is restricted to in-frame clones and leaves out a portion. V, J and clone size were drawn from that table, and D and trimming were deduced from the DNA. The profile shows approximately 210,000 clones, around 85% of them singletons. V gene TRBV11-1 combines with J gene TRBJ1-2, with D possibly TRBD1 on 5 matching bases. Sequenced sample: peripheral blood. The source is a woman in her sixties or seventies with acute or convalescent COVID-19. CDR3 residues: CASSLSPQGYGYTF. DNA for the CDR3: TGTGCCAGCAGCTTGTCCCCGCAGGGCTATGGCTACACCTTC.